A selection of T cell receptor beta chains follows, all from one sample in a study of blood T cells in healthy people across ages. TCRdb re-analysed the 5' RACE reads in MiXCR, keeping a single row per CDR3 protein. The sample has 600,000 to 650,000 distinct CDR3 sequences; about 53% are singletons. The source material was blood. These receptor sequences come from a man in his sixties in good health. CDR3s include the opening cysteine and the closing phenylalanine or tryptophan. Each record gives: V gene, clone size, D gene, J gene, CDR3 DNA, CDR3 protein. A D gene is named only where the DNA matches it firmly. A row's size may be missing; if present it is once, few, many or a size class.

TRBV29-1	NA	TRBD1	TRBJ2-1	TGCAGCGTTGAGGTGGTGGGACAGTACAATGAGCAGTTCTTC	CSVEVVGQYNEQFF
TRBV5-1	few	TRBD2	TRBJ2-5	TGCGCCAGCAGCTCCCCTAGACTAGCGGGGGGGAGAGAGACCCAGTACTTC	CASSSPRLAGGRETQYF
TRBV13	few	TRBD2	TRBJ2-7	TGTGCCAGCAGCTCCCCTAGCGGGGGGGTATGCGAGCAGTACTTC	CASSSPSGGVCEQYF
TRBV6-6	few	TRBD1	TRBJ2-1	TGTGCCAGCAGAGGCCTCCGGACAGGGGGCTCCTACAATGAGCAGTTCTTC	CASRGLRTGGSYNEQFF
TRBV4-1	NA	TRBD1	TRBJ1-6	TGCGCCAGCAGCTCCGGGACAGCTGATTCACCCCTCCACTTT	CASSSGTADSPLHF
TRBV28	NA	NA	TRBJ1-2	TGTGCCAGCAGTCCCCCGAGGTTTGGGGGCTACACCTTC	CASSPPRFGGYTF
TRBV7-8	NA	TRBD1	TRBJ2-7	TGTGCCAGCAGCTCGGACAGGTGGGGAGAGCAGTACTTC	CASSSDRWGEQYF
TRBV12-3/TRBV12-4	NA	TRBD2	TRBJ2-3	TGTGCCAGCACCCCGGGACTAGCCCACACAGATACGCAGTATTTT	CASTPGLAHTDTQYF
TRBV3-1	NA	TRBD1	TRBJ2-3	TGTGCCAGCAGTACGACAGGGGGTAGCACAGATACGCAGTATTTT	CASSTTGGSTDTQYF
TRBV29-1	NA	TRBD1	TRBJ2-1	TGCAGCGCACGGACAGGGTGGGAGCAAGAGACCCAGTTCTTC	CSARTGWEQETQFF
TRBV2	NA	TRBD2	TRBJ2-3	TGTGCCAGCAAAAGCGGGGGGGCTGTAGATACGCAGTATTTT	CASKSGGAVDTQYF
TRBV20-1	NA	NA	TRBJ2-5	TGCAGTGCTAGAAGGGGTTCCGAGACCCAGTACTTC	CSARRGSETQYF
TRBV6-5	NA	TRBD2	TRBJ2-5	TGTGCCAGCAGCTTAGCGGGGGGGCCGGGGAGACCCAAGGAGACCCAGTACTTC	CASSLAGGPGRPKETQYF
TRBV5-1	NA	NA	TRBJ1-2	TGCGCCAGCATGGACAGCCCTTATGGCTACACCTTC	CASMDSPYGYTF
TRBV10-3	NA	NA	TRBJ2-1	TGTGCCATCGGGTCAGGATTCGACAATGAGCAGTTCTTC	CAIGSGFDNEQFF
TRBV10-3	once	NA	TRBJ1-1	TGTGCCATCAGTGACAGTAACACTGAAGCTTTCTTT	CAISDSNTEAFF
TRBV7-9	NA	NA	TRBJ2-6	TGTGCCAGCAGCACAAGGGGTACTGGGGCCAACGTCCTGACTTTC	CASSTRGTGANVLTF
TRBV15	few	TRBD1	TRBJ2-7	TGTGCCACCAGCAGAGTCAGGGGGCTCCCTACCAACTCCTACGAGCAGTACTTC	CATSRVRGLPTNSYEQYF
TRBV5-6	NA	TRBD2	TRBJ2-1	TGTACCAGCAGCTCTAGCGGTAGGTCCTACAATGAGCAGTTCTTC	CTSSSSGRSYNEQFF
TRBV10-3	NA	TRBD1	TRBJ2-1	TGTGCCATCTCCCCAGGGGGCCGGTATGAGCAGTTCTTC	CAISPGGRYEQFF
TRBV11-2	once	NA	TRBJ1-1	TGTACCAGCAGCCAGCGGGACCGCACGCAAGCTTTCTTT	CTSSQRDRTQAFF
TRBV7-9	NA	NA	TRBJ2-7	TGTGCCAGCGGCCAAGACGTCTACGAGCAGTACTTC	CASGQDVYEQYF
TRBV6-5	NA	NA	TRBJ1-1	TGTGCCAGCCGCCCTTGGACCGAAAACACTGAAGCTTTCTTT	CASRPWTENTEAFF
TRBV7-2	NA	NA	TRBJ2-7	TGTGCCAGCTCGAAGCAGGGAATAGGCTACGAGCAGTACTTC	CASSKQGIGYEQYF
TRBV27	NA	TRBD2	TRBJ2-7	TGTGCCAGCAGTTTATCAGTCCCCCTAGCGGGTTATTCCTACGAGCAGTACTTC	CASSLSVPLAGYSYEQYF